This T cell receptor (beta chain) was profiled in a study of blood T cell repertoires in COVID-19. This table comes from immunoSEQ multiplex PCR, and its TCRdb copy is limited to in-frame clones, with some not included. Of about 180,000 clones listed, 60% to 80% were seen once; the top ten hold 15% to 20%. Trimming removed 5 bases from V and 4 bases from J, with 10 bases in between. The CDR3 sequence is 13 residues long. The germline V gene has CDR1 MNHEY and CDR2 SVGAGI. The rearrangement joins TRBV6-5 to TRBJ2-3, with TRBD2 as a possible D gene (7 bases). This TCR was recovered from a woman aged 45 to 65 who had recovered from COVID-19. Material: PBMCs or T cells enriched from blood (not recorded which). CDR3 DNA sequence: TGTGCCAGCAGTAGGGGGGGTGCAGATACGCAGTATTTT. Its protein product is CASSRGGADTQYF.